This T cell receptor beta chain was captured by sequencing in a study of radiotherapy plus CTLA-4 blockade in lung cancer. The protocol was immunoSEQ multiplex PCR, while the TCRdb copy is restricted to in-frame clones and leaves out a portion. The sample has tens of thousands of clones; 70% to 85% are singletons. The TCR sequence derives from a human donor with non-small cell lung cancer who had a complete response to radiotherapy plus ipilimumab. The sequences come from peripheral blood, collected from a patient treated with radiotherapy plus ipilimumab.

The CDR3 DNA reads as TGTGCCATCGGGGGGGACTATGGCTACACCTTC. It encodes CAIGGDYGYTF. The chain carries TRBV5-4 and TRBJ1-2; D possibly corresponds to TRBD1 (5 bases). Trimming cost V 9 bases and J 3 bases, with 9 bases left between them. Germline loops: CDR1 SGHNT, CDR2 YYREEE (reference sequence). The CDR3 totals 11 residues.